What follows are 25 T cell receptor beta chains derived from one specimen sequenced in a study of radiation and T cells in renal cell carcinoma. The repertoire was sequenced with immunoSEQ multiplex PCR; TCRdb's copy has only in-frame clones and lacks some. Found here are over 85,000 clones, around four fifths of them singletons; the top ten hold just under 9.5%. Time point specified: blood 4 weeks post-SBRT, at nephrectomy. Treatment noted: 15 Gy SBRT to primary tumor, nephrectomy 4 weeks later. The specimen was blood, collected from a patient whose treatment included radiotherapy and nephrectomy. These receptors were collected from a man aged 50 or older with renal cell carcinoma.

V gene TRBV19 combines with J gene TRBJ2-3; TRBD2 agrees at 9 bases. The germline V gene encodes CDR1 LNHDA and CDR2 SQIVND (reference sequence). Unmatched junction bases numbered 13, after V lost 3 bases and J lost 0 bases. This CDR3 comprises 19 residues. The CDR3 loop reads CASSMGLAMIQASTDTQYF. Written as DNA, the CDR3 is TGTGCCAGTAGTATGGGACTAGCCATGATTCAAGCTAGCACAGATACGCAGTATTTT.

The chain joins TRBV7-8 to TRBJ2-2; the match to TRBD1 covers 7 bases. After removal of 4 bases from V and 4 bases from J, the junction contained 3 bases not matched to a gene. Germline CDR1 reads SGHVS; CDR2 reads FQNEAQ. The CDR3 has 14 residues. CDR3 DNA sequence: TGTGCCAGCAGCTCGGACAGGTTCACCGGGGAGCTGTTTTTT. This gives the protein CASSSDRFTGELFF.

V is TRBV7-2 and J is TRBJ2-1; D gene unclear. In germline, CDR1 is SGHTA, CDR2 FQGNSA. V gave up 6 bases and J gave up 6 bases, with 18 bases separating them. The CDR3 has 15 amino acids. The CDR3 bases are TGTGCCAGCAGGGAGAGCGTTGGTTACATCAATGAGCAGTTCTTC. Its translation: CASRESVGYINEQFF.

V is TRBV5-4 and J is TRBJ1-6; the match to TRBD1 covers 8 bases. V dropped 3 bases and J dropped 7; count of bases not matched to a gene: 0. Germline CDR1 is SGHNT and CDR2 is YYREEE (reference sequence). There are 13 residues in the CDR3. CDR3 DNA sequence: TGTGCCAGCAGCTGGACAGGGAATTCACCCCTCCACTTT. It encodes CASSWTGNSPLHF. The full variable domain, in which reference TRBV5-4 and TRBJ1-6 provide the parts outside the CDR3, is ETGVTQSPTHLIKTRGQQVTLRCSSQSGHNTVSWYQQALGQGPQFIFQYYREEENGRGNFPPRFSGLQFPNYSSELNVNALELDDSALYLCASSWTGNSPLHFGNGTRLTVT.

The CDR3 sequence is CASSSQGSYNEQFF. The CDR3 coding sequence is TGCGCCAGCAGTAGTCAGGGGTCCTACAATGAGCAGTTCTTC. This rearrangement joins TRBV5-1 to TRBJ2-1; D perhaps matches TRBD1 (6 bases). V shed 5 bases and J shed 1 base, with 10 bases lying between them. The CDR3 has 14 residues. Per the germline V gene, CDR1 is SGHRS and CDR2 is YFSETQ. The whole variable domain, remainder taken from reference TRBV5-1 and TRBJ2-1, is KAGVTQTPRYLIKTRGQQVTLSCSPISGHRSVSWYQQTPGQGLQFLFEYFSETQRNKGNFPGRFSGRQFSNSRSEMNVSTLELGDSALYLCASSSQGSYNEQFFGPGTRLTVL.

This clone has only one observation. The CDR3 spells CASSLEGGYSNQPQHF. The CDR3 nucleotides read TGCGCCAGCAGCTTGGAGGGGGGGTATAGCAATCAGCCCCAGCATTTT. V gene TRBV5-1 combines with J gene TRBJ1-5, with a possible D match to TRBD1 (6 bases). Looked up from germline, CDR1 is SGHRS and CDR2 is YFSETQ. V lost 0 bases, J lost 0 bases, and 10 bases lay in between. This CDR3 contains 16 residues.

CDR3 DNA sequence: TGTGCCAGCAGTTTAGGGACAGCTGCCTACTACGAGCAGTACTTC. Residues: CASSLGTAAYYEQYF. This chain connects TRBV28 to TRBJ2-7; TRBD1 agrees at 7 bases. The CDR3 is made up of 15 amino acids. Germline assignment: CDR1 MDHEN and CDR2 SYDVKM. Trimming took 2 bases from V and 3 from J; bases not matched to a gene: 7.

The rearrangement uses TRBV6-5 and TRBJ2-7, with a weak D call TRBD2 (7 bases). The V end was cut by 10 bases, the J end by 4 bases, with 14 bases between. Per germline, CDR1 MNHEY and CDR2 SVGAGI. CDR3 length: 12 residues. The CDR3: CATQGGVYEQYF. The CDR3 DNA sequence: TGTGCCACACAGGGAGGGGTTTACGAGCAGTACTTC.

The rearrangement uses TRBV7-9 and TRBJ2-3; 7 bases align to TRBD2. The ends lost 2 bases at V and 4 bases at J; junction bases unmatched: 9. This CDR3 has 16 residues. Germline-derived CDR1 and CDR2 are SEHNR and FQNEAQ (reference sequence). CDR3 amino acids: CASSLNSGAVADTQYF. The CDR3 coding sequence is TGTGCCAGCAGCTTAAACAGCGGGGCTGTCGCAGATACGCAGTATTTT.

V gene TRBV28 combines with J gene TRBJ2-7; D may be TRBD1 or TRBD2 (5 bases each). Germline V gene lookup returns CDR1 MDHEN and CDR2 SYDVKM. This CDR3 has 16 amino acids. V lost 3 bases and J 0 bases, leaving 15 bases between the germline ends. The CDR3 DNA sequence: TGTGCCAGCAGTTTGGGGGTGACGGGCTACTCCTACGAGCAGTACTTC. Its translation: CASSLGVTGYSYEQYF.

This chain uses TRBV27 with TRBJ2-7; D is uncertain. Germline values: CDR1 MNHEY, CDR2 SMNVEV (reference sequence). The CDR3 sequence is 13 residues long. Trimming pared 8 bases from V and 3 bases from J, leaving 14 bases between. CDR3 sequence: CASSFDPNYEQYF. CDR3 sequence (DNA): TGTGCCAGCTCTTTCGACCCAAACTACGAGCAGTACTTC.

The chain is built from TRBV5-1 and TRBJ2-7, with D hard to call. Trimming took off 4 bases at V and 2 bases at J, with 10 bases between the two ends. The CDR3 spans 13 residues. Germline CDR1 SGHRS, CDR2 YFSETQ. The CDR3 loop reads CASSPDPTYEQYF. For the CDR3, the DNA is TGCGCCAGCAGCCCCGACCCCACCTACGAGCAGTACTTC.

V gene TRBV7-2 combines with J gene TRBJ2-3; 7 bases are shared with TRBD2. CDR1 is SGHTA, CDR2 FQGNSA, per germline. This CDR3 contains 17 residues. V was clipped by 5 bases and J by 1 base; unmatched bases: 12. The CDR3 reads CASSDRTSGGGTDTQYF. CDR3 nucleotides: TGTGCCAGCAGCGATAGGACTAGTGGGGGAGGCACAGATACGCAGTATTTT.

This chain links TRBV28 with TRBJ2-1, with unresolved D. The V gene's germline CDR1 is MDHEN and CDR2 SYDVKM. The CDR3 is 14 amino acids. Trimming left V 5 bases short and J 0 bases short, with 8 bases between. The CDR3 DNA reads TGTGCCAGCAGTCGGGTGGGCTCCTACAATGAGCAGTTCTTC. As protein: CASSRVGSYNEQFF. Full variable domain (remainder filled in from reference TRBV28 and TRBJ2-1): DVKVTQSSRYLVKRTGEKVFLECVQDMDHENMFWYRQDPGLGLRLIYFSYDVKMKEKGDIPEGYSVSREKKERFSLILESASTNQTSMYLCASSRVGSYNEQFFGPGTRLTVL.

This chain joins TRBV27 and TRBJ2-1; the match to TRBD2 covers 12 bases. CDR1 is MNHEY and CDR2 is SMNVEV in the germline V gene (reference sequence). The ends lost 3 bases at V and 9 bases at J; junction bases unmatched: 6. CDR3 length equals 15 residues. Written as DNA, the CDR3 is TGTGCCAGCAGTTTTCTGACTAGCGGGAGAGGTGAGCAGTTCTTC. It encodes CASSFLTSGRGEQFF.

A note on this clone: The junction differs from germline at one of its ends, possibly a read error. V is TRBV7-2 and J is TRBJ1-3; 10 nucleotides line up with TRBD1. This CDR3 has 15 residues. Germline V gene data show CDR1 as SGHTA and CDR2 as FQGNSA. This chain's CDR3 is CASSLQRTGGKTIYF. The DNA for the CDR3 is TGTGCCAGCAGCTTGCAGAGGACAGGGGGAAAAACCATATATTTT.

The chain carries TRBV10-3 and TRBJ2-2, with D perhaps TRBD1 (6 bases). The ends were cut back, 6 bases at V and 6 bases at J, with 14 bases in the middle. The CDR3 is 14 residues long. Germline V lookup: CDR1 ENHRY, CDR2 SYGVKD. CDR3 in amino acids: CAIRGGTRPGELFF. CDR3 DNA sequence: TGTGCCATCAGAGGGGGAACCAGACCCGGGGAGCTGTTTTTT.

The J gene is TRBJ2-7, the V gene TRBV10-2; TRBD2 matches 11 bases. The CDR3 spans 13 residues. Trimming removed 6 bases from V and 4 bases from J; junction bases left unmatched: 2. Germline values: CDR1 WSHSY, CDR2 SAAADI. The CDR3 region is CASRPSGRYEQYF. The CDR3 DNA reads TGCGCCAGCAGACCTAGCGGGAGGTACGAGCAGTACTTC.

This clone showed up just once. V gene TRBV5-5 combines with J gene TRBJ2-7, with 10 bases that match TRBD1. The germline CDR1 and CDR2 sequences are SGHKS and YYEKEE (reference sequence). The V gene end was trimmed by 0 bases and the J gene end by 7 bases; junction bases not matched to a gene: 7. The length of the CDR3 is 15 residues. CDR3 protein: CASSLVKGQGREQYF. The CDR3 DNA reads TGTGCCAGCAGCTTGGTCAAGGGACAGGGGAGAGAGCAGTACTTC.

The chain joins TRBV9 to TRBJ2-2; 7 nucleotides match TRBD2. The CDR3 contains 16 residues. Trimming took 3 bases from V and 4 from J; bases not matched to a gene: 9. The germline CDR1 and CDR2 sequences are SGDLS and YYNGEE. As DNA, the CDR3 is TGTGCCAGCAGCGAGGGGAGGGTACATGGCACCGGGGAGCTGTTTTTT. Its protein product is CASSEGRVHGTGELFF.

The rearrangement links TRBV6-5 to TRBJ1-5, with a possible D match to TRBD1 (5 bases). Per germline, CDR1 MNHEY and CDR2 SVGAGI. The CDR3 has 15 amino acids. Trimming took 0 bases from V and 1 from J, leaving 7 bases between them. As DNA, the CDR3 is TGTGCCAGCAGTTACTCTGCAGGGAGCAATCAGCCCCAGCATTTT. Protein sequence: CASSYSAGSNQPQHF.

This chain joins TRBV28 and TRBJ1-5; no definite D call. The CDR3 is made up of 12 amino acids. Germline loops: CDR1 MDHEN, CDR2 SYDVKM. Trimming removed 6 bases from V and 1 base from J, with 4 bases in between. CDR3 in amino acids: CASRQSNQPQHF. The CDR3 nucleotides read TGTGCCAGCAGACAGAGCAATCAGCCCCAGCATTTT.

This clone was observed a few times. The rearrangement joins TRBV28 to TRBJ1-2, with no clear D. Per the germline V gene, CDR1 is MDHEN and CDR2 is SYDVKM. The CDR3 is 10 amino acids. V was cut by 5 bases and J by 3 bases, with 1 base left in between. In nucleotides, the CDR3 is TGTGCCAGCAGTGACTATGGCTACACCTTC. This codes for CASSDYGYTF.

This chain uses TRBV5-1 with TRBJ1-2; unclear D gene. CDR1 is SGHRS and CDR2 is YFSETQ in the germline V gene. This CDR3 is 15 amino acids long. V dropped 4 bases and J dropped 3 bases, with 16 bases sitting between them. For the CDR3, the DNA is TGCGCCAGCAGCCCTAAATTCCCCGGGGACTATGGCTACACCTTC. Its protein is CASSPKFPGDYGYTF.

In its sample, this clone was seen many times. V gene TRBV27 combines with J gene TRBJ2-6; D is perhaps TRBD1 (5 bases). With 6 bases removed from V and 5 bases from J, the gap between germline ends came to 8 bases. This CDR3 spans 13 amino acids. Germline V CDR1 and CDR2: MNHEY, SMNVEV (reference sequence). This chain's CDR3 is CASSLDRANVLTF. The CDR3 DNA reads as TGTGCCAGCAGCCTGGACAGGGCCAACGTCCTGACTTTC.